This entry describes one T cell receptor beta chain. The CDR3 extends over 14 amino acids. Trimming removed 6 bases from V and 2 bases from J; junction bases left unmatched: 3. Looked up from germline, CDR1 is MNHEY and CDR2 is SVGEGT. The data derive from a study of blood T cell repertoires in COVID-19. TCRdb keeps only in-frame clones here, not all; method: immunoSEQ multiplex PCR. The sample contains about 230,000 clones, roughly four fifths of which appear only once. The receptor comes from a woman in her forties or fifties with acute or convalescent COVID-19. The chain employs TRBV6-2 or TRBV6-3 and TRBJ2-3, with 9 bases fitting TRBD2. Sequences were obtained from peripheral blood. CDR3 protein: CASSAGGITDTQYF. The CDR3 nucleotides are TGTGCCAGCAGCGCGGGGGGGATCACAGATACGCAGTATTTT.